Each of the 23 T cell receptor beta chains below was sequenced from the same sample in a study of blood T cell repertoires in COVID-19. Only in-frame clones appear in the TCRdb table, and some are missing; sequencing was by immunoSEQ multiplex PCR. There are roughly 150,000 clones in the sample; roughly 80% occur only once, and around 6.2% lies in the top ten. Sample: PBMCs or T cells enriched from blood (not recorded which). The receptors come from a woman between 40 and 55 years old who had recovered from COVID-19.

The rearrangement joins TRBV30 to TRBJ2-3; 10 nucleotides agree with TRBD2. The CDR3 spans 14 residues. CDR1 is GTSNPN, CDR2 SVGIG, per germline (reference sequence). The V and J ends lost 2 bases and 3 bases, in that order; junction bases with no gene match: 2. CDR3 in DNA: TGTGCCTGGAGTACGGGACTAGCGACAGATACGCAGTATTTT. Protein product: CAWSTGLATDTQYF. The whole variable domain, remainder taken from reference TRBV30 and TRBJ2-3, is SQTIHQWPATLVQPVGSPLSLECTVEGTSNPNLYWYRQAAGRGLQLLFYSVGIGQISSEVPQNLSASRPQDRQFILSSKKLLLSDSGFYLCAWSTGLATDTQYFGPGTRLTVL.

V gene TRBV5-6 combines with J gene TRBJ2-5, with 7 bases that match TRBD1. CDR3 length: 16 residues. Germline CDR1 SGHDT, CDR2 YYEEEE. The J segment lost 4 bases and the V segment lost 4 bases, leaving 13 bases of the junction unmatched. CDR3 loop: CASSGRDSPSRETQYF. The CDR3 DNA is TGTGCCAGCAGCGGCAGGGACAGCCCGTCTCGAGAGACCCAGTACTTC.

The rearrangement joins TRBV5-1 to TRBJ2-2, with TRBD2 matching over 7 bases. Germline V gene data show CDR1 as SGHRS and CDR2 as YFSETQ. The V and J ends lost 0 bases and 5 bases, in that order; junction bases with no gene match: 4. The CDR3 is 15 residues long. The CDR3 reads CASSLELASTGELFF. CDR3 coding DNA: TGCGCCAGCAGCTTGGAACTAGCGTCGACCGGGGAGCTGTTTTTT.

CDR3 amino acids: CASSPDSYNEQFF. CDR3 nucleotide sequence: TGTGCCAGCAGCCCGGACAGTTACAATGAGCAGTTCTTC. The chain uses TRBV6-2 or TRBV6-3 and TRBJ2-1; D is perhaps TRBD1 (6 bases). V shed 6 bases and J shed 4 bases, with 10 bases lying between them. The length of the CDR3 is 13 residues. CDR1 is MNHEY, CDR2 SVGEGT, per germline.

The V call is TRBV19, the J call TRBJ2-7, with TRBD1 matching 7 bases. This CDR3 is built from 14 residues. Germline V lookup: CDR1 LNHDA, CDR2 SQIVND (reference sequence). V shed 3 bases, J shed 4 bases, and the junction held 6 bases outside the gene matches. For the CDR3, the DNA is TGTGCCAGTAGTATTAAAAGGGGGCAATACGAGCAGTACTTC. Its protein is CASSIKRGQYEQYF.

The chain carries TRBV5-4 and TRBJ1-2; the match to TRBD1 covers 9 bases. Trimming took 0 bases from V and 3 from J; bases not matched to a gene: 0. The V gene's germline CDR1 is SGHNT and CDR2 YYREEE (reference sequence). CDR3 length: 14 residues. The CDR3 loop is CASSLGDRDYGYTF. CDR3 DNA: TGTGCCAGCAGCTTGGGGGACAGGGACTATGGCTACACCTTC.

The chain carries TRBV11-2 and TRBJ1-6; TRBD1 matches 9 bases. The V gene end was trimmed by 5 bases and the J gene end by 10 bases; junction bases not matched to a gene: 12. The germline gives CDR1 SGHAT, CDR2 FQNNGV. CDR3 size: 16 residues. The chain's CDR3 is CASSAYRDRVGSPLHF. The CDR3 region has the DNA TGTGCCAGCAGCGCCTACCGGGACAGGGTGGGATCACCCCTCCACTTT.

V gene TRBV7-3 combines with J gene TRBJ2-6; unclear D gene. V shed 5 bases and J shed 6 bases, with 11 bases lying between them. Looked up from germline, CDR1 is SGHTA and CDR2 is FQGTGA. The CDR3 covers 14 residues. Written as DNA, the CDR3 is TGTGCCAGCAGCCTCAACACCCTGGCCAACGTCCTGACTTTC. Translating it yields CASSLNTLANVLTF. Variable domain in full (rest from reference TRBV7-3 and TRBJ2-6): GAGVSQTPSNKVTEKGKYVELRCDPISGHTALYWYRQSLGQGPEFLIYFQGTGAADDSGLPNDRFFAVRPEGSVSTLKIQRTERGDSAVYLCASSLNTLANVLTFGAGSRLTVL.

The rearrangement joins TRBV5-1 to TRBJ2-3; D is perhaps TRBD2 (5 bases). Germline-derived CDR1 and CDR2 are SGHRS and YFSETQ. The CDR3 covers 14 residues. The V end lost 4 bases, the J end lost 2 bases, and 11 bases lay between the germline ends. DNA of the CDR3: TGCGCCAGCAGCCCACCGGAGGACACAGATACGCAGTATTTT. As protein: CASSPPEDTDTQYF.

This chain joins TRBV27 and TRBJ1-2, with TRBD1 identical over 7 bases. The V gene's germline CDR1 is MNHEY and CDR2 SMNVEV (reference sequence). After removal of 1 base from V and 6 bases from J, the junction contained 14 bases not matched to a gene. The CDR3 sequence is 17 residues long. CDR3 in amino acids: CASSLLLPVPGQNGYTF. CDR3 coding DNA: TGTGCCAGCAGTTTATTATTGCCGGTTCCGGGACAGAATGGCTACACCTTC.

The chain combines TRBV5-5 with TRBJ2-1, with TRBD1 matching over 7 bases. There are 15 residues in the CDR3. Germline V gene data show CDR1 as SGHKS and CDR2 as YYEKEE (reference sequence). The V and J ends lost 3 bases and 7 bases, in that order; junction bases with no gene match: 10. CDR3 in DNA: TGTGCCAGCAGCTCGACAGGGATGGGGGCGAATGAGCAGTTCTTC. Its translation: CASSSTGMGANEQFF.

The V call is TRBV15, the J call TRBJ1-2, with D maybe TRBD1 (6 bases). Trimming pared 5 bases from V and 2 bases from J, leaving 9 bases between. Germline V lookup: CDR1 LNHNV, CDR2 YYDKDF (reference sequence). This CDR3 has 13 residues. CDR3 nucleotide sequence: TGTGCCACCAGCCAGGACAGAAACTATGGCTACACCTTC. Translation: CATSQDRNYGYTF.

The CDR3 bases are TGTGCCAGTAGTATAGGACCGACAAGATATAACACTGAAGCTTTCTTT. Its translation: CASSIGPTRYNTEAFF. The chain combines TRBV19 with TRBJ1-1; D is uncertain. The CDR3 consists of 16 residues. V lost 1 base and J 2 bases, leaving 14 bases between the germline ends. Germline CDR1 LNHDA, CDR2 SQIVND (reference sequence).

Here the CDR3 reads CASSLDGAVGSYNEQFF. For the CDR3, the DNA is TGCGCCAGCAGCTTGGATGGCGCGGTAGGCTCCTACAATGAGCAGTTCTTC. V gene TRBV5-1 combines with J gene TRBJ2-1; D is ambiguous. The CDR3 is made up of 17 amino acids. With 0 bases removed from V and 0 bases from J, the gap between germline ends came to 13 bases. CDR1 is SGHRS, CDR2 YFSETQ, per germline.

The chain employs TRBV5-4 and TRBJ1-4; 11 bases are shared with TRBD1. Trimming took 0 bases from V and 8 from J; bases not matched to a gene: 3. Germline V gives CDR1 SGHNT, CDR2 YYREEE (reference sequence). The length of the CDR3 is 15 residues. CDR3 amino acids: CASSLAGTGGEKLFF. The CDR3 nucleotides read TGTGCCAGCAGCTTGGCCGGGACAGGGGGAGAAAAACTGTTTTTT.

The CDR3 DNA follows: TGTGCCAGCAGTGGGACTAGCGGGAGATCGGGTGAGCAGTTCTTC. Its protein product is CASSGTSGRSGEQFF. The chain has TRBV27 and TRBJ2-1; 14 bases line up with TRBD2. Germline loops: CDR1 MNHEY, CDR2 SMNVEV (reference sequence). CDR3 size: 15 residues. V trimming: 5 bases; J trimming: 9 bases; junction bases outside the gene matches: 6.

V is TRBV6-7 and J is TRBJ2-7; TRBD1 matches at 9 bases. TRBV6-7 has ORF status, its function being uncertain. V shed 2 bases, J shed 3 bases, and the junction held 5 bases outside the gene matches. The length of the CDR3 is 15 residues. CDR3 sequence: CASSYPPDRGYEQYF. The CDR3 DNA reads TGTGCCAGCAGTTACCCCCCGGACAGGGGCTACGAGCAGTACTTC.

This clone was detected only a few times. This chain connects TRBV5-1 to TRBJ1-1; 8 bases agree with TRBD1. J gave up 6 bases and V 3 bases, and 13 bases lay outside the gene matches. Germline V gives CDR1 SGHRS, CDR2 YFSETQ. The CDR3 consists of 16 residues. The CDR3 nucleotides are TGCGCCAGCAGCTCGACTCAGGGGGCGCGGTACTCTGAAGCTTTCTTT. It translates to CASSSTQGARYSEAFF.

The rearrangement joins TRBV7-2 to TRBJ2-4; TRBD2 might be the D (6 bases). The germline V gene encodes CDR1 SGHTA and CDR2 FQGNSA. V shed 5 bases and J shed 1 base, with 15 bases lying between them. The CDR3 covers 16 residues. The CDR3 nucleotides are TGTGCCAGCAGCGCCAGCGGCGGGGCTGCCAAAAACATTCAGTACTTC. Amino acids: CASSASGGAAKNIQYF.

The chain is built from TRBV12-3 or TRBV12-4 and TRBJ1-2; 9 bases are a match to TRBD1. Unmatched junction bases numbered 7, after V lost 6 bases and J lost 8 bases. The CDR3 has 13 amino acids. CDR3: CASRYGTGTGYTF. CDR3 coding DNA: TGTGCCAGCAGATACGGGACAGGGACGGGCTACACCTTC.

The table lists this clone with a count of one. The rearrangement joins TRBV27 to TRBJ2-7, with D possibly matching TRBD1 (6 bases). The CDR3 consists of 13 residues. CDR1 is MNHEY and CDR2 is SMNVEV in the germline V gene (reference sequence). V was trimmed by 5 bases and J by 4 bases, leaving 12 bases between them. CDR3 region: CASSLRTAYEQYF. CDR3 DNA sequence: TGTGCCAGCAGTCTACGGACAGCTTACGAGCAGTACTTC.

This clone was seen once. V usage is TRBV12-5 and J usage is TRBJ1-2; perhaps TRBD1 as D (6 bases). This CDR3 spans 15 amino acids. With 6 bases removed from V and 4 bases from J, the gap between germline ends came to 18 bases. Germline CDR1 reads LGHNT; CDR2 reads FRNRAP. CDR3 sequence: CASGSQGSGFYGYTF. DNA of the CDR3: TGTGCTAGTGGCTCACAGGGATCGGGGTTCTATGGCTACACCTTC.

The CDR3 here is CAWISPGQRNTEAFF. CDR3 sequence (DNA): TGTGCCTGGATTAGTCCGGGACAGAGGAACACTGAAGCTTTCTTT. This sequence joins TRBV30 and TRBJ1-1; TRBD1 agrees at 7 bases. With V trimmed by 4 bases and J by 1 base, 9 bases remained unmatched. There are 15 residues in the CDR3. Per the germline V gene, CDR1 is GTSNPN and CDR2 is SVGIG (reference sequence).